This T cell receptor beta chain is from a study of blood T cell repertoires in COVID-19. Under the authors' procedure: Researchers report that nucleated cell counts were estimated from reference gene primer amplification. Assay used: immunoSEQ multiplex PCR; TCRdb lists only in-frame clones, some missing. D and trimming were read from the DNA, whereas the V and J calls and clone size are those reported in that table. The sample lists roughly 76,000 clones, around 89% occurring once. The germline CDR1 and CDR2 sequences are MNHEY and SVGAGI. The CDR3 sequence is 13 residues long. V shed 6 bases and J 9 bases; nucleotides not matched to a gene: 8.

The genes are TRBV6-5 and TRBJ1-3; 7 positions agree with TRBD1. The sample taken for sequencing was peripheral blood. The origin of this receptor is a man aged 65-85 years with active or convalescent COVID-19. In DNA, the CDR3 is TGTGCCAGCAGCGTTACGGGACAGAGCACCATATATTTT. It encodes CASSVTGQSTIYF.